This T cell receptor (beta chain) appears in the sequencing data of a study of T cell responses to AZD1222 COVID-19 vaccine. This clone showed up just a few times. Here immunoSEQ multiplex PCR was the method, and the copy in TCRdb shows in-frame clones only, minus some. There are around 130,000 clones in the sample; 70% to 90% occur only once, and around 5.3% lies in the top ten. Germline CDR1 is LGHDT and CDR2 is YNNKEL (reference sequence). CDR3 length: 16 amino acids. V lost 1 base to trimming and J lost 0 bases, with 11 bases between them. The receptor comes from an adult who received the AZD1222 COVID-19 vaccine. The rearrangement joins TRBV3-1 (or the pseudogene TRBV3-2) to TRBJ2-3; possible D gene TRBD1, 6 bases. The specimen was peripheral blood, collected 28 days after the second AZD1222 dose. The CDR3 reads CASSQVRGQSTDTQYF. The CDR3 bases are TGTGCCAGCAGCCAAGTGCGAGGACAGAGCACAGATACGCAGTATTTT.